The entry that follows covers one T cell receptor beta chain sequence. The antigen remains undetermined. These data originate in a study of OX40 agonist ivuxolimab in advanced cancers. Study outcomes and limitations: CD8+ T cells were the subset that, on average, had more expanded clones than CD4+. Dose levels from 0.1 to 3.0 mg/kg saw CD4+ and CD8+ blood T cells expand clonally by week 6. Low normalized T-cell clonal expansion was additionally recorded for some nonresponders.

The CDR3 length is 15 residues. CDR1 is MNHEY, CDR2 SVGAGI, per germline. Trimming left V 8 bases short and J 7 bases short, with 21 bases between. Here immunoSEQ multiplex PCR was the method, and the copy in TCRdb shows in-frame clones only, minus some. The sample records under 95,000 clones, more than 70% being singletons. The sequenced sample was CD4+ or CD8+ T cells sorted from blood, obtained in a trial of the OX40 agonist ivuxolimab. This sequence joins TRBV6-5 and TRBJ2-1; D may be TRBD2 (6 bases). The receptor's source is an adult with an advanced solid tumor such as melanoma, head and neck, liver or kidney cancer. Written as DNA, the CDR3 is TGTGCCAGCTGCCCCCCAGGGAGGTCGGGGAATGAGCAGTTCTTC. Amino acids: CASCPPGRSGNEQFF.